The 5 T cell receptor beta chains in this list originate from one sample, sequenced in a study of metastatic and nonmetastatic thyroid tumors. TCRdb re-called clones from the PCR reads using MiXCR. This table has tens of thousands of clones, 16% appearing once. Every patient was untreated before thyroid surgery. Sequencing was performed on blood. The origin of the receptors is a female donor with papillary thyroid cancer or a benign thyroid nodule (not recorded which). Some clones in this sample may be carry-over from other donors' samples.

By share, this clone counts as medium-sized (0.01 to 0.1%). This chain links TRBV6-1 with TRBJ2-7; D gene ambiguous. Germline lookup yields CDR1 MNHNS and CDR2 SASEGT. The length of the CDR3 is 15 residues. Trimming cost V 6 bases and J 0 bases, with 15 bases left between them. This CDR3 is CASSAMSTPSYEQYF. CDR3 DNA: TGTGCCAGCAGCGCAATGAGTACCCCCTCCTACGAGCAGTACTTC.

Only a few counts were recorded for this clone. The V and J genes are TRBV7-9 and TRBJ2-3; D is unclear. Looked up from germline, CDR1 is SEHNR and CDR2 is FQNEAQ (reference sequence). The CDR3 spans 12 residues. V lost 5 bases to trimming and J lost 3 bases, with 6 bases between them. CDR3: CASSRETDTQYF. The CDR3 DNA sequence: TGTGCCAGCAGCAGAGAAACAGATACGCAGTATTTT.

This clone was found many times. The chain is built from TRBV20-1 and TRBJ2-7; the D gene is possibly TRBD1 (6 bases). This CDR3 contains 13 residues. Trimming pared 6 bases from V and 5 bases from J, leaving 17 bases between. Per germline, CDR1 DFQATT and CDR2 SNEGSKA (reference sequence). The CDR3 region has the DNA TGCAGTGCCAAGATCAGGGGCCAAAACGAGCAGTACTTC. Translated, it gives CSAKIRGQNEQYF.

Ten or more counts support this clone. CDR3 coding DNA: TGTGCCAGCAGTGCCCAAGGGGGCCAGACCCAGTACTTC. Translation gives CASSAQGGQTQYF. The chain uses TRBV9 and TRBJ2-5; 7 positions match TRBD1. Trimming cost V 5 bases and J 6 bases; bases outside gene matches: 7. Looked up from germline, CDR1 is SGDLS and CDR2 is YYNGEE. The CDR3 is made up of 13 amino acids.

In its sample, this clone is medium-sized. V and J are TRBV28 and TRBJ2-7, with 8 bases aligning to TRBD2. This CDR3 is 16 amino acids long. The V gene's germline CDR1 is MDHEN and CDR2 SYDVKM. The V segment lost 4 bases and the J segment 6 bases; nucleotides outside the gene matches: 14. The CDR3 reads CASSSPGLGRGTEQYF. The CDR3 bases are TGTGCCAGCAGTTCCCCCGGTCTCGGGAGGGGGACCGAGCAGTACTTC.